One sample yielded the 16 T cell receptor beta chains listed below, sequenced in a study of blood T cells in healthy people across ages. Primed by a sample-barcoded 5' primer and a J-beta primer mix, a second PCR proceeded for about 6 to 12 cycles. TCRdb recomputed calls from the 5' RACE reads with MiXCR, one row per CDR3 protein. The repertoire holds more than 1.4 million distinct CDR3 sequences, with roughly 40% as singletons. The material sequenced was blood. Every receptor here comes from a woman aged 18-29 years in good health.

The chain couples TRBV4-1 to TRBJ1-1, with 7 bases identical to TRBD1. Per the germline V gene, CDR1 is MGHRA and CDR2 is YSYEKL. V lost 1 base and J lost 4; bases outside the gene matches: 6. The CDR3 totals 15 residues. CDR3 protein: CASSQGQGESTEAFF. The CDR3 DNA sequence: TGCGCCAGCAGCCAAGGTCAGGGGGAGAGCACTGAAGCTTTCTTT.

This chain uses TRBV5-1 with TRBJ2-4; 12 bases agree with TRBD1. The J call is doubtful: the DNA matches TRBJ2-7 better. Germline CDR1 reads SGHRS; CDR2 reads YFSETQ. The CDR3 sequence is 15 residues long. CDR3 protein: CASSTGTGGGNEQYF. The CDR3 DNA is TGCGCCAGCAGCACCGGGACAGGGGGCGGGAACGAGCAGTACTTC.

This sequence joins TRBV12-3 or TRBV12-4 and TRBJ2-1, with 9 positions matching TRBD2. After removal of 3 bases from V and 3 bases from J, the junction contained 15 bases not matched to a gene. The CDR3 runs 19 residues. The CDR3: CASSFRGVRLAENYNEQFF. The CDR3, as DNA: TGTGCCAGCAGTTTCAGGGGTGTCCGACTAGCGGAGAACTACAATGAGCAGTTCTTC.

The gene calls are TRBV12-3 or TRBV12-4 and TRBJ1-5; D gene uncertain. The CDR3 totals 14 residues. Between the trimmed V and J ends, which lost 6 bases and 3 bases, there was a span of 12 bases. The CDR3 loop is CASRDEGFNQPQHF. The DNA of the CDR3 is TGTGCCAGCAGGGATGAGGGTTTCAATCAGCCCCAGCATTTT.

This clonotype was found a few times. The chain combines TRBV5-1 with TRBJ1-1, with D uncertain. V was pared by 4 bases and J by 0 bases, with 7 bases between. From germline, CDR1 is SGHRS and CDR2 YFSETQ. This CDR3 has 13 residues. The CDR3, as DNA: TGCGCCAGCAGCCCTACACTGAACACTGAAGCTTTCTTT. This gives the protein CASSPTLNTEAFF.

This clonotype was detected a few times. This chain uses TRBV7-9 with TRBJ1-5; no definite D call. V shed 2 bases and J shed 5 bases, with 7 bases lying between them. Germline CDR1 and CDR2: SEHNR and FQNEAQ (reference sequence). The CDR3 covers 13 residues. DNA for the CDR3: TGTGCCAGCAGCTTAAATGCGGATCAGCCCCAGCATTTT. Encoded protein: CASSLNADQPQHF. Combining the CDR3 with reference TRBV7-9 and TRBJ1-5 gives the whole variable domain DTGVSQNPRHKITKRGQNVTFRCDPISEHNRLYWYRQTLGQGPEFLTYFQNEAQLEKSRLLSDRFSAERPKGSFSTLEIQRTEQGDSAMYLCASSLNADQPQHFGDGTRLSIL.

This rearrangement joins TRBV20-1 to TRBJ1-1; D possibly corresponds to TRBD1 (6 bases). Per the germline V gene, CDR1 is DFQATT and CDR2 is SNEGSKA (reference sequence). CDR3 size: 16 residues. V shed 6 bases and J shed 5 bases, with 25 bases lying between them. The CDR3 reads CSAAGGRAPSVTEAFF. The CDR3 DNA sequence: TGCAGTGCCGCCGGGGGCCGGGCCCCGTCAGTAACTGAAGCTTTCTTT.

The V call is TRBV10-3, the J call TRBJ2-7; TRBD2 agrees at 12 bases. Germline V gene sequence: CDR1 ENHRY, CDR2 SYGVKD. The J segment lost 7 bases and the V segment lost 8 bases, leaving 9 bases of the junction unmatched. This CDR3 has 14 amino acids. The CDR3 coding sequence is TGTGCCATCCAGACTAGCGGGAGTCGCGATGAGCAGTACTTC. It yields the protein CAIQTSGSRDEQYF.

This clonotype has a handful of counts. The chain has TRBV6-1 and TRBJ1-2; TRBD1 is a possible D gene (5 bases). The CDR3 has 13 residues. Germline CDR1 is MNHNS and CDR2 is SASEGT. The V gene lost 5 bases and the J gene lost 7 bases, with 14 bases spanning the gap. Written as DNA, the CDR3 is TGTGCCAGCAGTCAACAGGAGTTCAGTGGCTACACCTTC. This translates into CASSQQEFSGYTF.

This clonotype turned up a few times. J is TRBJ2-5 and V is TRBV6-6, with a possible D match to TRBD2 (5 bases). The V gene lost 5 bases and the J gene lost 11 bases, with 24 bases spanning the gap. This CDR3 contains 15 residues. CDR1 is MNHNY, CDR2 SVGAGI, per germline (reference sequence). The CDR3 nucleotides read TGTGCCAGCAGTGACCGGACGGTGCGGGTTAGGGAGCAGTACTTC. Translating it yields CASSDRTVRVREQYF.

The chain couples TRBV7-9 to TRBJ1-5, with TRBD1 as a possible D gene (5 bases). This CDR3 contains 17 residues. The V gene lost 3 bases and the J gene lost 2 bases, with 17 bases spanning the gap. The germline gives CDR1 SEHNR, CDR2 FQNEAQ (reference sequence). The CDR3 loop reads CASSFLSGPGGNQPQHF. The CDR3 DNA sequence: TGTGCCAGCAGCTTTTTGTCCGGGCCGGGGGGCAATCAGCCCCAGCATTTT.

In this sample, this clonotype turned up a few times. The rearrangement joins TRBV5-1 to TRBJ2-1; the match to TRBD2 covers 7 bases. With 0 bases clipped from V and 10 bases from J, the junction kept 16 bases outside the gene matches. Germline values: CDR1 SGHRS, CDR2 YFSETQ. This CDR3 comprises 17 residues. CDR3 bases: TGCGCCAGCAGCTTGGCCCTCTTTAGCGGGCCCCGGGACGAGCAGTTCTTC. Residues: CASSLALFSGPRDEQFF.

This clonotype was recorded at least ten times. The chain employs TRBV7-2 and TRBJ2-1; D ambiguous. The CDR3 runs 15 residues. Trimming removed 2 bases at V and 1 base at J, with 9 bases between. Germline loops: CDR1 SGHTA, CDR2 FQGNSA. CDR3 amino acids: CASSLNPESYNEQFF. For the CDR3, the DNA is TGTGCCAGCAGCTTAAACCCAGAATCCTACAATGAGCAGTTCTTC.

The CDR3 DNA follows: TGTGCCAGCGGCGGTGGGTTGGGCTTTCAAAAGGACGAGCAGTACTTC. Translated: CASGGGLGFQKDEQYF. This rearrangement joins TRBV7-9 to TRBJ2-7; D gene ambiguous. Trimming took off 8 bases at V and 5 bases at J, with 25 bases between the two ends. This CDR3 region has 16 residues. The germline CDR1 and CDR2 sequences are SEHNR and FQNEAQ (reference sequence).

V and J are TRBV6-1 and TRBJ1-1; TRBD1 might be the D (5 bases). The ends were cut back, 2 bases at V and 1 base at J, with 20 bases in the middle. This CDR3 comprises 18 residues. The germline gives CDR1 MNHNS, CDR2 SASEGT. The CDR3 is CASSESQDKSLWNTEAFF. The DNA for the CDR3 is TGTGCCAGCAGTGAAAGCCAGGACAAGTCACTCTGGAACACTGAAGCTTTCTTT.

This clonotype has a handful of counts. The chain couples TRBV11-2 to TRBJ1-4; 10 bases align to TRBD1. V lost 5 bases and J lost 10; bases outside the gene matches: 7. This CDR3 is 14 amino acids long. Per germline, CDR1 SGHAT and CDR2 FQNNGV. The CDR3 coding sequence is TGTGCCAGCAGCCCCGGGACAGGGGAGGTAAAACTGTTTTTT. It translates to CASSPGTGEVKLFF. The complete variable domain, with remaining parts taken from reference TRBV11-2 and TRBJ1-4, reads EAGVAQSPRYKIIEKRQSVAFWCNPISGHATLYWYQQILGQGPKLLIQFQNNGVVDDSQLPKDRFSAERLKGVDSTLKIQPAKLEDSAVYLCASSPGTGEVKLFFGSGTQLSVL.